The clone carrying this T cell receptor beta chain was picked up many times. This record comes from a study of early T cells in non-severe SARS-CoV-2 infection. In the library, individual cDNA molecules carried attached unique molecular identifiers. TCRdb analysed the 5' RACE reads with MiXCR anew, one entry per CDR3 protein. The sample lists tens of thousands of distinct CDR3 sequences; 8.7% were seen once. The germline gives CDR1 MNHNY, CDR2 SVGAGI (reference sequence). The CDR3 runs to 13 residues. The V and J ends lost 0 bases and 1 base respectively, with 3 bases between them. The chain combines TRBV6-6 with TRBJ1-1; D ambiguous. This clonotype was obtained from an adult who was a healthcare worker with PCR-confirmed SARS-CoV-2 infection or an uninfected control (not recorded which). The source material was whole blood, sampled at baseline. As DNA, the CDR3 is TGTGCCAGCAGTTACTCAGAGAACACTGAAGCTTTCTTT. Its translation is CASSYSENTEAFF.